This T cell receptor (beta chain) comes out of a study of blood T cells in healthy people across ages (dated by TCRdb to between 2015 and 2017). Study-level background: Template switching captured roughly one uniquely barcoded TCR beta cDNA molecule per two T cells in model experiments. The study measured age-related changes in TCR beta repertoire diversity using deep sequencing normalized with unique cDNA molecular identifiers. Using the same blood draw, the study looked at two additional independent replicas of 1 million unique cDNA reads for two donors, one aged 18 to 30 and the other aged 80 or older. Donors were grouped into four age groups: young (average roughly 16 years), middle-aged (39), aged (around 56) and long-lived (around 80). To avoid experimental bias, donors of different ages were distributed randomly across sequencing lanes.

Concerning this clonotype: There is no known antigen for this receptor. Base qualities are not provided; no much larger clone lies one nucleotide away.

What the work shows at the level of the full study, not this receptor alone: Total diversity estimates from one million sequenced T cells were considered lower bounds and underestimates. Donor CMV infection status was unknown, potentially confounding age-related changes in expanded clonotypes. As age increased, observed TCR beta diversity per million T cells dropped in a roughly linear way, and a significant reduction was already evident by age 40. There was a strong correlation between observed TCR beta diversity and the percentage of naive T cells measured by flow cytometry. Compared with the aged group, more naive CD4+ T cells, fewer expanded clones and increased TCR diversity were shown by the long-lived group, suggesting age selection. Conclusive comparison of naive and antigen-experienced compartments was prevented by the profiling of bulk unsorted PBMCs.

The approximately 39 donors, aged roughly 6 to 95 years, were systemically healthy Caucasian individuals from Russia. Roughly 10 milliliters of peripheral blood were collected from each donor into EDTA-treated Vacutainer tubes. Ficoll-Paque density-gradient centrifugation was used to isolate PBMCs, with at least 7 million per sample. Trizol reagent was used to extract total RNA from the PBMCs, yielding at least 6 micrograms per sample. For every donor, an aliquot of PBMCs went through flow cytometry to measure the percentages of naive CD45RAhigh/CD27high T cells. Library method: 5' RACE. Instrument used: Illumina HiSeq 2500. The second PCR ran for roughly 7 to 12 cycles and used a J-beta primer mix along with a sample-barcoded 5' primer. A unique molecular identifier was introduced onto each TCR beta cDNA molecule by a template-switch 5' adaptor carrying 12 random nucleotides. At least 3 million CDR3-containing paired-end reads were obtained from each sample. All of the RNA was converted into first-strand cDNA using the Mint cDNA synthesis kit, with a TRBC-specific oligonucleotide serving as the primer. All cDNA was treated with uracil-DNA glycosylase and then went through a first 18-cycle PCR with the universal primers M1SS and BC2_uni_R. The original methods were these. For normalization, 1 million high-quality reads were randomly selected from each sample, with every read carrying a distinct molecular identifier. Instead of being binned into consensus sequences, reads with shared molecular identifiers were discarded. MiTCR, set to a Q25 quality threshold and the strictest error-elimination algorithm, was used for CDR3 identification, clonotype clustering and error correction. A nonparametric unseen species model with Euler transformation was used to estimate a lower bound on total TCR beta diversity. Using fastp trimming at Q25 and MiXCR clonotype assembly, TCRdb reanalyzed the public sequencing data and kept in-frame beta chains. Under each unique CDR3 protein, matching rows form one entry showing the most common genes and DNA. TCRdb, not the authors, supplied the V and J calls. This sample has more than 700,000 distinct CDR3 sequences in its table, and around 50% of those were observed once. Of the sample, 15% to 20% is held by the ten largest clones.

The specimen was blood. The clonotype comes from an elderly man in good health.

The CDR3: CASSYPIGGRAYEQFF. The sequenced DNA: TGTGCCAGCAGTTACCCGATAGGGGGGAGGGCCTATGAGCAGTTCTTC. Here the chain combines TRBV6-2 or TRBV6-3 and TRBJ2-1, with TRBD2 as a weak D call on 7 bases. At the junction V is shortened by 2 bases and J by 8 bases, with 19 bases in between. From its cysteine to its phenylalanine, the CDR3 spans 16 amino acids. Solely the CDR3 DNA is kept, with 48 bases framed from the first base. For CDR1 and CDR2, the germline V gene lists MNHEY and SVGEGT.